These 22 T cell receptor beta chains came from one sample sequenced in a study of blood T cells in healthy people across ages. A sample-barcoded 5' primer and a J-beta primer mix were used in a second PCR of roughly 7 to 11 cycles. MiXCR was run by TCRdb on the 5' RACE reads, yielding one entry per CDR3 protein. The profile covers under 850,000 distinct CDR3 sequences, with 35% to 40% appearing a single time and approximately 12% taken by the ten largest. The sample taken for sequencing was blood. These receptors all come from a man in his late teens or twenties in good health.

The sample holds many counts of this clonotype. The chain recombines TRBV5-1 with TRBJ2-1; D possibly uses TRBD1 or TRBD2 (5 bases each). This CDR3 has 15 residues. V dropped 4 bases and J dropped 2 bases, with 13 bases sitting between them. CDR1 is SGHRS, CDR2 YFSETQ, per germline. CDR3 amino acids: CASSQGDVPYNEQFF. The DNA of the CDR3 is TGCGCCAGCAGCCAGGGAGACGTCCCCTACAATGAGCAGTTCTTC.

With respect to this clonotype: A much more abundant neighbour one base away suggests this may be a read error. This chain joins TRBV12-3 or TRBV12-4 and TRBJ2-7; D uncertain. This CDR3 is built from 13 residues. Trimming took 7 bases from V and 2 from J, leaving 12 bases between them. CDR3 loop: CASIFGHAYEQYF. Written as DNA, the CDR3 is TGTGCCAGCATTTTCGGTCACGCCTACGAGCAGTACTTC.

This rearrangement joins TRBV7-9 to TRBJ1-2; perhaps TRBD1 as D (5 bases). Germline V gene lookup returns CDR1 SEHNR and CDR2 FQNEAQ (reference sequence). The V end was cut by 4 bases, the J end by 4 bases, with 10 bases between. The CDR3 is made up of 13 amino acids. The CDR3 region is CASSSLGGYGYTF. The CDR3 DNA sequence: TGTGCCAGCAGCTCCCTTGGGGGCTATGGCTACACCTTC.

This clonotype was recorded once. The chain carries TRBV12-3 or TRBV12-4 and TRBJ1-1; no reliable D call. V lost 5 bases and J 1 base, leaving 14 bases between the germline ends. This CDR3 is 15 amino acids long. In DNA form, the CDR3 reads TGTGCCAGCAGTCGCGACGGTCGGTCGAACACTGAAGCTTTCTTT. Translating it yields CASSRDGRSNTEAFF.

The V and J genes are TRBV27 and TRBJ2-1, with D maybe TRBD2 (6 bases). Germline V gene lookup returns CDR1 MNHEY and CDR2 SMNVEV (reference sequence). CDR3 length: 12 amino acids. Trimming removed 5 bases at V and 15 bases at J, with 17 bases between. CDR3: CASSPGVTRLFF. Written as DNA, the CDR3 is TGTGCCAGCAGTCCGGGAGTAACCCGATTGTTCTTC.

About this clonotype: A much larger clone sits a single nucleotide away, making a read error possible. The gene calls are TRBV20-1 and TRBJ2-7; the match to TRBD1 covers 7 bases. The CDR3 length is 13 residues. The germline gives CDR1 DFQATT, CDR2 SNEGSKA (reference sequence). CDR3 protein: CSARRDSSCEQYF. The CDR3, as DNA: TGCAGTGCACGAAGGGACAGCTCCTGCGAGCAGTACTTC.

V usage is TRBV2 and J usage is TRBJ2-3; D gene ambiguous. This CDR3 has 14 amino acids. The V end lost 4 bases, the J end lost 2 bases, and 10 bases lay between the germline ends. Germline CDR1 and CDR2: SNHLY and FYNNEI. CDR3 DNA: TGTGCCAGCAGTGGGGTCAGTAACACAGATACGCAGTATTTT. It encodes CASSGVSNTDTQYF. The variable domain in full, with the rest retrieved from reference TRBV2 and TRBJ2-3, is EPEVTQTPSHQVTQMGQEVILRCVPISNHLYFYWYRQILGQKVEFLVSFYNNEISEKSEIFDDQFSVERPDGSNFTLKIRSTKLEDSAMYFCASSGVSNTDTQYFGPGTRLTVL.

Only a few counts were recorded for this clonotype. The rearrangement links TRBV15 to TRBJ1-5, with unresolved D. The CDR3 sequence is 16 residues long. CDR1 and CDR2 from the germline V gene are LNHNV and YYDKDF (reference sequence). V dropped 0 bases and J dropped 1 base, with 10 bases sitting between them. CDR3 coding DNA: TGTGCCACCAGCAGAGAAGTGGGCAGGAGCAATCAGCCCCAGCATTTT. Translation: CATSREVGRSNQPQHF.

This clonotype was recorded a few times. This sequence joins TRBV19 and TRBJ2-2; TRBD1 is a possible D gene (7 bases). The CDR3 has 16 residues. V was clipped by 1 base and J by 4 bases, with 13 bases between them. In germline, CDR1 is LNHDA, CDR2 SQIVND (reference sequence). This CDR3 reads CASSIGVRDSTGELFF. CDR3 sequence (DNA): TGTGCCAGTAGTATAGGGGTGCGGGACAGCACCGGGGAGCTGTTTTTT.

DNA for the CDR3: TGTGCCAGCAGCTTCCGAGGGCGAAACCAAGAGACCCAGTACTTC. Translation gives CASSFRGRNQETQYF. The chain uses TRBV11-2 and TRBJ2-5, with D tentatively TRBD2 (5 bases). V lost 3 bases, J lost 0 bases, and 11 bases lay in between. The germline V gene has CDR1 SGHAT and CDR2 FQNNGV. The CDR3 extends over 15 amino acids.

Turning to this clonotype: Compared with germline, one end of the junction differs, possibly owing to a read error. CDR3 residues: CASSPSSRANVLTF. The CDR3 DNA reads as TGTGCCAGCAGCCCTAGCTCTAGGGCCAACGTCCTGACTTTC. The gene calls are TRBV9 and TRBJ2-6, with D tentatively TRBD2 (5 bases). The CDR3 runs 14 residues. Germline values: CDR1 SGDLS, CDR2 YYNGEE.

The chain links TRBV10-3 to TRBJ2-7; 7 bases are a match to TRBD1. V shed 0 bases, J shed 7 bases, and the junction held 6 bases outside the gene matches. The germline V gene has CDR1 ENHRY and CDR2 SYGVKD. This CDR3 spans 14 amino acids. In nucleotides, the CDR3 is TGTGCCATCAGTGAGTCAGAAGGGGGCACTGAGCAGTACTTC. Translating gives CAISESEGGTEQYF.

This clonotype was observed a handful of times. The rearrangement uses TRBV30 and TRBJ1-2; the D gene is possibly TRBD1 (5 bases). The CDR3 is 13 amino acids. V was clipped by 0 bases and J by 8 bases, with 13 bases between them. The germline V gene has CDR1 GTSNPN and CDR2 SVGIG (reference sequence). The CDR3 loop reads CAWSVEGLGGYTF. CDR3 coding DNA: TGTGCCTGGAGTGTGGAGGGACTGGGCGGCTACACCTTC.

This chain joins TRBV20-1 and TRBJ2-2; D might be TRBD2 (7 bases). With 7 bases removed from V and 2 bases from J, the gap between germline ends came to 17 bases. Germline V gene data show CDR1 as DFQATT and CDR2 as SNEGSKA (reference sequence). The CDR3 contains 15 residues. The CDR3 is CSVTGGPYNTGELFF. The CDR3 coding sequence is TGCAGTGTAACGGGGGGCCCGTATAACACCGGGGAGCTGTTTTTT.

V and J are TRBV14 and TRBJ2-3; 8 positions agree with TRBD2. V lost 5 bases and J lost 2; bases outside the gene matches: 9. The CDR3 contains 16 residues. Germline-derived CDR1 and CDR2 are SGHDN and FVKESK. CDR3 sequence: CASSKRTSLNTDTQYF. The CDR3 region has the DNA TGTGCCAGCAGCAAACGGACTAGCTTGAACACAGATACGCAGTATTTT.

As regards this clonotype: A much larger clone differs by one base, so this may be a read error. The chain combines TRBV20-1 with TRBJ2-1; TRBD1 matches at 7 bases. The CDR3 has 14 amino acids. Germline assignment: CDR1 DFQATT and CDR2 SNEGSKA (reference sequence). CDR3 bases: TGCAGTGCTAGTATCCGGACAGGCGTTAATGGGCAGTTCTTC. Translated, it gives CSASIRTGVNGQFF.

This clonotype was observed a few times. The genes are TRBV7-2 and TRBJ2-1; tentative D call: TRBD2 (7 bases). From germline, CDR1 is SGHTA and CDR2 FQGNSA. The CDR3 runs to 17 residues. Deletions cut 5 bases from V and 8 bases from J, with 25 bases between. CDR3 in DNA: TGTGCCAGCAGCCCTTTACCTGGGGGGGCATGGGAAGATGAGCAGTTCTTC. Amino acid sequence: CASSPLPGGAWEDEQFF.

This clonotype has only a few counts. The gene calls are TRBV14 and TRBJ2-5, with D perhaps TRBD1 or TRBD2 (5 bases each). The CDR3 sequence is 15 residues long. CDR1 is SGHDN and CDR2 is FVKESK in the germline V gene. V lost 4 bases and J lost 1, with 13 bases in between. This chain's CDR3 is CASSLLDGGQETQYF. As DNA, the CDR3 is TGTGCCAGCAGCCTACTGGATGGGGGCCAAGAGACCCAGTACTTC.

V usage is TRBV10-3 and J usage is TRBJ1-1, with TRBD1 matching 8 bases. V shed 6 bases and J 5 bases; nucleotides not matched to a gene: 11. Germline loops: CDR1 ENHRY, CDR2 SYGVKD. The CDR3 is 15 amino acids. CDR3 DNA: TGTGCCATCAGGGGTAAAGAACAGGGGGAAACTGAAGCTTTCTTT. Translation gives CAIRGKEQGETEAFF.

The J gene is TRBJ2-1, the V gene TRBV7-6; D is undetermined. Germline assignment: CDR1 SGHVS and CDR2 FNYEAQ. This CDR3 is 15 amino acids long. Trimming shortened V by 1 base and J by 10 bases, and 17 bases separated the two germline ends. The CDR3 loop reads CASSLEPGSPYEQFF. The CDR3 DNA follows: TGTGCCAGCAGCTTAGAACCGGGTAGCCCCTACGAGCAGTTCTTC.

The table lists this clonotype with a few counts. CDR3 region: CSATLAGVADTQYF. DNA of the CDR3: TGCAGTGCTACCCTAGCGGGGGTGGCAGATACGCAGTATTTT. The genes are TRBV20-1 and TRBJ2-3; 10 bases match TRBD2. CDR3 length equals 14 residues. V gave up 4 bases and J gave up 4 bases; unmatched junction bases: 5. Germline V gene sequence: CDR1 DFQATT, CDR2 SNEGSKA (reference sequence).

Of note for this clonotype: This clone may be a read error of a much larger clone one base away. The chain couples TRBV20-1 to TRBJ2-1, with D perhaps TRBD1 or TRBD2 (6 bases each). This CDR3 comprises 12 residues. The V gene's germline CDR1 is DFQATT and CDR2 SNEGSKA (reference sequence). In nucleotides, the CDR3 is TGCAGTGCTAGCGGGGGCTACAATGAGCGGTACTTC. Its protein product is CSASGGYNERYF.